This T cell receptor (beta chain) comes out of a study of blood T cell repertoires in COVID-19. As for the study in general: The origin of the acute and convalescent COVID-19 samples was the United States, Italy and Spain. PBMCs, B-cell-depleted T cells, or T cells provided the cDNA or gDNA that made up the material.

As processed by the authors: Amplification of reference gene primers was used by the study to estimate nucleated cell counts. Profiling relied on immunoSEQ multiplex PCR, and the TCRdb table lists in-frame clones only, not all of them. The V and J calls and clone size come from that table; D and trimming were worked out from the DNA. The sample records about 190,000 clones, 65% to 80% being singletons. Trimming removed 4 bases from V and 4 bases from J; junction bases left unmatched: 4. In germline, CDR1 is MNHNS, CDR2 SASEGT. There are 14 residues in the CDR3. The sequencing input was peripheral blood. The clonotype was recovered from a woman aged 50 to 60 with acute or convalescent COVID-19. This chain links TRBV6-1 with TRBJ1-3; 7 nucleotides align to TRBD1. The CDR3 DNA is TGTGCCAGCAGTGCATCAGGGGGGGGAAACACCATATATTTT. Encoded protein: CASSASGGGNTIYF.